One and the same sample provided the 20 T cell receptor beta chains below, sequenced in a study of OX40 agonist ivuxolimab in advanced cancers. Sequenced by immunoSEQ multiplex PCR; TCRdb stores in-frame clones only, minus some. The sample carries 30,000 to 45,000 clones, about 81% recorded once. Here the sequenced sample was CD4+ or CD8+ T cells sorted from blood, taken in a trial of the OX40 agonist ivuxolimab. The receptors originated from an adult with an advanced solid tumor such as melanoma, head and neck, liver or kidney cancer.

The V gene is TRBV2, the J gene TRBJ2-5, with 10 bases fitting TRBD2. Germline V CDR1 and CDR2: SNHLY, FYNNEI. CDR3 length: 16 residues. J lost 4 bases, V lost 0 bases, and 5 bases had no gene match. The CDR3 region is CASSEARLAGAETQYF. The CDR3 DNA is TGTGCCAGCAGTGAAGCGCGGCTAGCGGGGGCAGAGACCCAGTACTTC.

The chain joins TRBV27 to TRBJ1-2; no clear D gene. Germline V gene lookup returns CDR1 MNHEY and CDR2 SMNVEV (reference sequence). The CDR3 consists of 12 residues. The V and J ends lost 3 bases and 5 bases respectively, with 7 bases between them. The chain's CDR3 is CASSLRGYGYTF. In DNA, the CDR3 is TGTGCCAGCAGTTTGCGGGGTTATGGCTACACCTTC.

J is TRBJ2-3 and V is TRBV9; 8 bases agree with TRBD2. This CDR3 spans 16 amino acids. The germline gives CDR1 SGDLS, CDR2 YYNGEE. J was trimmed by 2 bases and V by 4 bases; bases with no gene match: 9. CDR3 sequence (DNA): TGTGCCAGCAGCCCTATCGCGGGAGGTTTCACAGATACGCAGTATTTT. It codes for CASSPIAGGFTDTQYF.

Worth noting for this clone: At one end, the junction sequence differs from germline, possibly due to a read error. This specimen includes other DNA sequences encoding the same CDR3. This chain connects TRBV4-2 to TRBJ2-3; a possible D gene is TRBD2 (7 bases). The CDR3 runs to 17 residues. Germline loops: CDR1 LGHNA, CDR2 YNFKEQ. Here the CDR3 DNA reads TGTGCCAGCAGCCAAGATCTGGGGGGGGCAAGCACGGATACGCAGTATTTT. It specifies CASSQDLGGASTDTQYF.

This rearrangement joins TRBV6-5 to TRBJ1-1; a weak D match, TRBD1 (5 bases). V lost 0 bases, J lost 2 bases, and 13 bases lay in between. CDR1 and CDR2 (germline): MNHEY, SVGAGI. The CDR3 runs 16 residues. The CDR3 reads CASSYSIGAGNTEAFF. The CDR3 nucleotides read TGTGCCAGCAGTTACTCGATAGGGGCGGGTAACACTGAAGCTTTCTTT.

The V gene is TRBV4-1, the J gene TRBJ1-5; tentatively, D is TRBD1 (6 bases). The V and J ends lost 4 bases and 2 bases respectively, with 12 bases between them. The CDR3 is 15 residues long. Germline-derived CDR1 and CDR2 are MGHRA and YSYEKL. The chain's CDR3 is CASSLQGRGNQPQHF. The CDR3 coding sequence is TGCGCCAGCAGCCTACAGGGAAGGGGCAATCAGCCCCAGCATTTT.

The CDR3 loop is CASSLRIMGEGYEQYF. CDR3 in DNA: TGTGCCAGCAGCTTGCGGATAATGGGGGAGGGATACGAGCAGTACTTC. This chain joins TRBV5-5 and TRBJ2-7; 7 bases are a match to TRBD2. The CDR3 contains 16 residues. Losses at the gene ends were 1 base for V and 4 bases for J; bases not matched to a gene: 11. From germline, CDR1 is SGHKS and CDR2 YYEKEE (reference sequence).

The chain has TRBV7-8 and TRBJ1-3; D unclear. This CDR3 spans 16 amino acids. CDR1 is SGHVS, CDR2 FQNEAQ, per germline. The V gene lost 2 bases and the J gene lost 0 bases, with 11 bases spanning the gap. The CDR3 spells CASSLPLGISGNTIYF. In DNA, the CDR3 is TGTGCCAGCAGCTTACCGTTGGGCATCTCTGGAAACACCATATATTTT.

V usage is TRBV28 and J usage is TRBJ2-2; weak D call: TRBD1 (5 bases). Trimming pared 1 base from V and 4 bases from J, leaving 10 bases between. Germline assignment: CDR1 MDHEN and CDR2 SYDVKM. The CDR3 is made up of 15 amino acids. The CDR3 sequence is CASSLSGYGTGELFF. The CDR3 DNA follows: TGTGCCAGCAGTTTATCAGGGTATGGCACCGGGGAGCTGTTTTTT.

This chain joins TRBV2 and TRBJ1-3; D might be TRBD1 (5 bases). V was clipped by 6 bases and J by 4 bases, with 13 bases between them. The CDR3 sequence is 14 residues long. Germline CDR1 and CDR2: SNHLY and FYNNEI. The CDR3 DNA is TGTGCCAGCAGCAGGGACCTGGAGGGAAACACCATATATTTT. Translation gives CASSRDLEGNTIYF.

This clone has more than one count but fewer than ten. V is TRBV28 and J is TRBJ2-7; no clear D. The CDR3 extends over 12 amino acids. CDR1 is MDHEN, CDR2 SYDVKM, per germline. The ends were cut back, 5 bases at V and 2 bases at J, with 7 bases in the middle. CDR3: CASSPVAYEQYF. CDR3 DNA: TGTGCCAGCAGTCCGGTAGCCTACGAGCAGTACTTC.

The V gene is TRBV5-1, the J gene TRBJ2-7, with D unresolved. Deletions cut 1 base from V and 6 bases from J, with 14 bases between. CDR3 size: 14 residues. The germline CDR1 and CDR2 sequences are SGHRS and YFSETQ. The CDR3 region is CASSLSNRLAEQYF. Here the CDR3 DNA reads TGCGCCAGCAGCTTGTCCAATAGGCTGGCCGAGCAGTACTTC. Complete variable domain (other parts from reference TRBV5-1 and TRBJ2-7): KAGVTQTPRYLIKTRGQQVTLSCSPISGHRSVSWYQQTPGQGLQFLFEYFSETQRNKGNFPGRFSGRQFSNSRSEMNVSTLELGDSALYLCASSLSNRLAEQYFGPGTRLTVT.

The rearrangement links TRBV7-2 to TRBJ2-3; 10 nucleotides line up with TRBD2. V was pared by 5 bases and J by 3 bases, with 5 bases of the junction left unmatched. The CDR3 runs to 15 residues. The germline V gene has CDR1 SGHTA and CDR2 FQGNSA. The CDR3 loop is CASSSGGAGTDTQYF. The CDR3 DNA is TGTGCCAGCAGCAGCGGGGGGGCCGGGACAGATACGCAGTATTTT.

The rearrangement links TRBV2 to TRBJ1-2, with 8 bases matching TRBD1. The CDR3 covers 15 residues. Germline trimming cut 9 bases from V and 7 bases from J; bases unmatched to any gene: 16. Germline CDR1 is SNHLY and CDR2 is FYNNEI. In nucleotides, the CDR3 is TGTGCCAGGGAGGCAGGGGGCGCGGTTGGAGGTGGCTACACCTTC. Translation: CAREAGGAVGGGYTF.

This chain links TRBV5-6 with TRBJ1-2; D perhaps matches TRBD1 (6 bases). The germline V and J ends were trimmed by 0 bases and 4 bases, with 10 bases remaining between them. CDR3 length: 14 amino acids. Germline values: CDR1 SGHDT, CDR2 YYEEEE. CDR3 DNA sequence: TGTGCCAGCAGCTTGGGGACAGAGCTCTATGGCTACACCTTC. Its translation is CASSLGTELYGYTF.

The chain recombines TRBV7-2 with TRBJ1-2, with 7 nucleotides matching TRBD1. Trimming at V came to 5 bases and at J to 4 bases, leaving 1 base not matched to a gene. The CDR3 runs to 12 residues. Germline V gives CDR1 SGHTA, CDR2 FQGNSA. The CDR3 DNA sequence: TGTGCCAGCAGCCGGGACAGCTATGGCTACACCTTC. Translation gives CASSRDSYGYTF.

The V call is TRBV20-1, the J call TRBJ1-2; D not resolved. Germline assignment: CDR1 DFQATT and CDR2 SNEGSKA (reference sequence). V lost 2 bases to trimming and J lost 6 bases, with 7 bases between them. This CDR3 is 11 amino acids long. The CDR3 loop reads CSARPPNGYTF. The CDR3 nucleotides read TGCAGTGCTAGACCCCCAAATGGCTACACCTTC.

In DNA, the CDR3 is TGTGCCAGTAGGACTAGCGGGAGTATGGGTGAGCAGTTCTTC. Translating it yields CASRTSGSMGEQFF. This chain links TRBV19 with TRBJ2-1, with 12 bases lining up with TRBD2. Trimming cost V 6 bases and J 9 bases; bases outside gene matches: 6. Germline V gene sequence: CDR1 LNHDA, CDR2 SQIVND (reference sequence). CDR3 length equals 14 residues.

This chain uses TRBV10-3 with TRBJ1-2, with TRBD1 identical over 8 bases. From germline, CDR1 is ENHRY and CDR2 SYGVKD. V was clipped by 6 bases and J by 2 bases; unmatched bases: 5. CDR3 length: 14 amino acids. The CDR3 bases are TGTGCCATCAGACGGGACAGGCGCAACTATGGCTACACCTTC. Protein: CAIRRDRRNYGYTF.

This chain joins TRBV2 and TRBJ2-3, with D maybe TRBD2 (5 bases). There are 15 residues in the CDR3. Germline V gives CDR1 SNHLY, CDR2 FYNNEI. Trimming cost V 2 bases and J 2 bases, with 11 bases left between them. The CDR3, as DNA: TGTGCCAGCAGTGAAAATGGACTGTTCACAGATACGCAGTATTTT. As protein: CASSENGLFTDTQYF.